The next 32 T cell receptor beta chains were all read from a single sample in a study of response to subunit inactivated influenza vaccine. TCRdb re-called the RT-PCR reads with MiXCR, one entry per CDR3 protein. The sample yields 650,000 to 700,000 distinct CDR3 sequences, 15% to 19% seen once. This sample comprised PBMCs from blood, obtained about 12 days after vaccination. The source is a man aged 45-60 years who received an inactivated influenza vaccine.

A few counts support this clonotype. The CDR3 loop is CASSLQVGPYEQYF. CDR3 DNA sequence: TGTGCCAGCAGCCTCCAGGTTGGTCCCTACGAGCAGTACTTC. The chain has TRBV12-3 or TRBV12-4 and TRBJ2-7; D gene ambiguous. V was clipped by 6 bases and J by 2 bases, with 14 bases between them. The CDR3 is made up of 14 amino acids.

This chain's CDR3 is CASSQGFGAVLRQYF. In nucleotides, the CDR3 is TGCGCCAGCAGCCAAGGGTTTGGGGCGGTCCTGAGGCAGTACTTC. The V and J genes are TRBV4-3 and TRBJ2-7; possible D gene TRBD1, 5 bases. The V gene's germline CDR1 is LGHNA and CDR2 YSLEER. Trimming removed 1 base at V and 9 bases at J, with 19 bases between. This CDR3 spans 15 amino acids.

This clonotype turned up a few times. V usage is TRBV7-9 and J usage is TRBJ2-1, with 8 bases identical to TRBD2. With V trimmed by 4 bases and J by 4 bases, 12 bases remained unmatched. The CDR3 contains 17 residues. Germline lookup yields CDR1 SEHNR and CDR2 FQNEAQ (reference sequence). The CDR3 DNA reads TGTGCCAGCAGCTCATTGCTAGCGGGCCGGGCTTACAATGAGCAGTTCTTC. Its translation: CASSSLLAGRAYNEQFF.

This clonotype appeared many times. The chain couples TRBV15 to TRBJ1-5, with no clear D. From germline, CDR1 is LNHNV and CDR2 YYDKDF (reference sequence). The CDR3 has 13 amino acids. Trimming removed 5 bases at V and 9 bases at J, with 14 bases between. CDR3 in DNA: TGTGCCACCAGCTGGCGCCTAGGTTCGCCCCAGCATTTT. Translated: CATSWRLGSPQHF.

In its sample, this clonotype was seen a few times. The chain recombines TRBV5-6 with TRBJ2-7, with D possibly called TRBD1 or TRBD2 (5 bases each). Looked up from germline, CDR1 is SGHDT and CDR2 is YYEEEE. This CDR3 has 14 amino acids. V was pared by 3 bases and J by 3 bases, with 13 bases between. The CDR3 DNA is TGTGCCAGCAGCTCAACCGGGGCGGGCTACGAGCAGTACTTC. It yields the protein CASSSTGAGYEQYF.

This chain joins TRBV10-3 and TRBJ2-3, with 11 bases matching TRBD2. This CDR3 comprises 13 residues. Germline V gene lookup returns CDR1 ENHRY and CDR2 SYGVKD. Trimming at V came to 8 bases and at J to 6 bases, leaving 4 bases not matched to a gene. The CDR3 DNA is TGTGCCATCCAACTAGCGGGAGCGGATACGCAGTATTTT. Amino acid sequence: CAIQLAGADTQYF.

Concerning this clonotype: Likely a read error: the CDR3 ends without its conserved phenylalanine or tryptophan. The V gene is TRBV28, the J gene TRBJ1-5, with D tentatively TRBD1 (5 bases). The V end was cut by 7 bases, the J end by 0 bases, with 13 bases between. CDR3 length equals 15 residues. Germline CDR1 is MDHEN and CDR2 is SYDVKM. CDR3 in DNA: TGTGCCAGCACCTCCCTCGGGGGTAGCAATCAGCCCCAGCATTTA. Protein sequence: CASTSLGGSNQPQHL.

The chain has TRBV4-3 and TRBJ2-2, with TRBD2 identical over 11 bases. Trimming at V came to 0 bases and at J to 4 bases, leaving 4 bases not matched to a gene. CDR3 size: 17 residues. Germline V gene lookup returns CDR1 LGHNA and CDR2 YSLEER. Written as DNA, the CDR3 is TGCGCCAGCAGCCAAGATTTACTAGCGGGGGCCACCGGGGAGCTGTTTTTT. The encoded protein is CASSQDLLAGATGELFF.

This chain links TRBV5-6 with TRBJ2-1; 9 bases match TRBD2. This CDR3 contains 15 residues. After removal of 0 bases from V and 6 bases from J, the junction contained 4 bases not matched to a gene. The germline CDR1 and CDR2 sequences are SGHDT and YYEEEE. The CDR3 DNA reads TGTGCCAGCAGCTTGGTGGCTAGCGGGGCCAATGAGCAGTTCTTC. Protein product: CASSLVASGANEQFF.

This clonotype was detected only a few times. The rearrangement joins TRBV20-1 to TRBJ2-2; D call uncertain. This CDR3 is built from 12 residues. Germline CDR1 is DFQATT and CDR2 is SNEGSKA (reference sequence). Between the trimmed V and J ends, which lost 3 bases and 5 bases, there was a span of 7 bases. In DNA, the CDR3 is TGCAGTGCTAGGGGCGGAACCGGGGAGCTGTTTTTT. It translates to CSARGGTGELFF.

The chain couples TRBV3-1 to TRBJ2-7; D gene unclear. This CDR3 has 13 residues. Trimming removed 4 bases at V and 4 bases at J, with 11 bases between. CDR1 is LGHDT, CDR2 YNNKEL, per germline (reference sequence). The CDR3 sequence: CASSPLGGYEQYF. In DNA form, the CDR3 reads TGTGCCAGCAGCCCGCTGGGCGGATACGAGCAGTACTTC.

The chain has TRBV5-1 and TRBJ2-2; D unresolved. Germline values: CDR1 SGHRS, CDR2 YFSETQ. The CDR3 length is 17 residues. V was clipped by 3 bases and J by 3 bases, with 18 bases between them. CDR3 residues: CASSSQPTPRHTGELFF. The DNA of the CDR3 is TGCGCCAGCAGCTCACAACCGACTCCCAGGCACACCGGGGAGCTGTTTTTT. Complete variable domain (other parts from reference TRBV5-1 and TRBJ2-2): KAGVTQTPRYLIKTRGQQVTLSCSPISGHRSVSWYQQTPGQGLQFLFEYFSETQRNKGNFPGRFSGRQFSNSRSEMNVSTLELGDSALYLCASSSQPTPRHTGELFFGEGSRLTVL.

The J gene is TRBJ1-1, the V gene TRBV29-1; tentatively, D is TRBD1 (5 bases). This CDR3 has 14 residues. Trimming took off 6 bases at V and 2 bases at J, with 16 bases between the two ends. Germline V CDR1 and CDR2: SQVTM, ANQGSEA. The CDR3 protein is CSVPRGESNTEAFF. In nucleotides, the CDR3 is TGCAGCGTCCCACGAGGGGAGTCCAACACTGAAGCTTTCTTT. Combining the CDR3 with reference TRBV29-1 and TRBJ1-1 gives the whole variable domain SAVISQKPSRDICQRGTSLTIQCQVDSQVTMMFWYRQQPGQSLTLIATANQGSEATYESGFVIDKFPISRPNLTFSTLTVSNMSPEDSSIYLCSVPRGESNTEAFFGQGTRLTVV.

The chain has TRBV20-1 and TRBJ2-3; weak D call: TRBD2 (6 bases). CDR1 is DFQATT, CDR2 SNEGSKA, per germline (reference sequence). The CDR3 sequence is 14 residues long. Trimming removed 2 bases from V and 5 bases from J, with 14 bases in between. The CDR3 nucleotides are TGCAGTGCTAGAACCAGCGCCGGGGGAGATACGCAGTATTTT. Protein sequence: CSARTSAGGDTQYF.

This clonotype has a handful of counts. This chain uses TRBV11-2 with TRBJ1-2, with 9 bases identical to TRBD1. V lost 3 bases, J lost 9 bases, and 14 bases stayed unmatched. Germline CDR1 is SGHAT and CDR2 is FQNNGV. There are 16 residues in the CDR3. CDR3 residues: CASSFSPRDRDRSYTF. In DNA form, the CDR3 reads TGTGCCAGCAGCTTCAGCCCCCGGGACAGGGACCGAAGCTACACCTTC.

This clonotype was detected only a few times. This chain joins TRBV20-1 and TRBJ1-2; the D is unclear. The V gene lost 4 bases and the J gene lost 8 bases, with 20 bases spanning the gap. Germline V lookup: CDR1 DFQATT, CDR2 SNEGSKA (reference sequence). This CDR3 has 14 residues. CDR3 sequence reads: CSAISPGRWAGYTF. In nucleotides, the CDR3 is TGCAGTGCTATATCCCCGGGCCGCTGGGCGGGCTACACCTTC.

The rearrangement uses TRBV4-3 and TRBJ2-4; 9 nucleotides align to TRBD2. Germline V lookup: CDR1 LGHNA, CDR2 YSLEER. The CDR3 is 14 residues long. V lost 2 bases and J lost 11; bases outside the gene matches: 7. The CDR3 sequence is CASSQSLTSGFQYF. Here the CDR3 DNA reads TGCGCCAGCAGCCAATCCTTGACTAGCGGATTTCAGTACTTC.

This clonotype has a count of ten or more. This chain links TRBV7-2 with TRBJ1-2; D remains ambiguous. The V end was cut by 0 bases, the J end by 4 bases, with 9 bases between. The CDR3 has 14 residues. Germline CDR1 is SGHTA and CDR2 is FQGNSA. The CDR3 region is CASSLAEAIYGYTF. As DNA, the CDR3 is TGTGCCAGCAGCTTAGCGGAAGCTATCTATGGCTACACCTTC.

The chain has TRBV5-1 and TRBJ2-3; tentative D call: TRBD2 (6 bases). There are 16 residues in the CDR3. Deletions cut 1 base from V and 6 bases from J, with 18 bases between. Per the germline V gene, CDR1 is SGHRS and CDR2 is YFSETQ. The CDR3 sequence: CASSLSLGGSADTQYF. CDR3 bases: TGCGCCAGCAGCTTGAGTTTAGGAGGGTCTGCGGATACGCAGTATTTT. Full variable domain (outside the CDR3, taken from reference TRBV5-1 and TRBJ2-3): KAGVTQTPRYLIKTRGQQVTLSCSPISGHRSVSWYQQTPGQGLQFLFEYFSETQRNKGNFPGRFSGRQFSNSRSEMNVSTLELGDSALYLCASSLSLGGSADTQYFGPGTRLTVL.

There are a few counts of this clonotype. J is TRBJ2-7 and V is TRBV20-1; D is perhaps TRBD2 (5 bases). V was trimmed by 1 base and J by 5 bases, leaving 9 bases between them. Looked up from germline, CDR1 is DFQATT and CDR2 is SNEGSKA (reference sequence). The CDR3 extends over 12 amino acids. CDR3 bases: TGCAGTGCTAGAGCGTACGGGGACGAGCAGTACTTC. It yields the protein CSARAYGDEQYF.

The V call is TRBV6-2 or TRBV6-3, the J call TRBJ2-7; 13 bases fit TRBD2. The CDR3 is 22 residues long. The junction had 26 bases not matched to a gene; V was cut back by 7 bases and J by 2 bases. Germline CDR1 is MNHEY and CDR2 is SVGEGT. The CDR3 region has the DNA TGTGCCAGCACTCCTTTCCCCCTATCGTCAGATTTGGGACTAGCGGGGCCCTACGAGCAGTACTTC. Protein: CASTPFPLSSDLGLAGPYEQYF.

V gene TRBV10-3 combines with J gene TRBJ2-4; D remains unclear. The CDR3 runs 14 residues. The V and J ends lost 8 bases and 3 bases respectively, with 14 bases between them. Per germline, CDR1 ENHRY and CDR2 SYGVKD. This chain's CDR3 is CAIGPELDKNIQYF. The CDR3 bases are TGTGCCATCGGGCCAGAACTCGACAAAAACATTCAGTACTTC.

The V call is TRBV6-1, the J call TRBJ2-7; no clear D gene. Trimming took 6 bases from V and 3 from J, leaving 15 bases between them. The CDR3 length is 14 residues. Per the germline V gene, CDR1 is MNHNS and CDR2 is SASEGT. Here the CDR3 reads CASSPTADYYEQYF. The CDR3 DNA reads as TGTGCCAGCAGCCCGACGGCGGATTACTACGAGCAGTACTTC.

CDR3 sequence: CASSRGLYEQYF. In nucleotides, the CDR3 is TGTGCCAGCAGCCGTGGGCTTTACGAGCAGTACTTC. The V and J genes are TRBV5-5 and TRBJ2-7; no firm D call. The V gene lost 4 bases and the J gene lost 4 bases, with 9 bases spanning the gap. The CDR3 runs to 12 residues. Germline CDR1 SGHKS, CDR2 YYEKEE (reference sequence).

This clonotype was counted only a few times. The chain is built from TRBV15 and TRBJ2-5; no definite D call. This CDR3 contains 15 residues. From germline, CDR1 is LNHNV and CDR2 YYDKDF (reference sequence). Trimming took 0 bases from V and 1 from J, leaving 9 bases between them. CDR3 in amino acids: CATSREVQFQETQYF. CDR3 nucleotide sequence: TGTGCCACCAGCAGAGAAGTGCAGTTCCAAGAGACCCAGTACTTC.

As to this clonotype: Possible read error: a much larger clone is one base away. The J gene is TRBJ2-7, the V gene TRBV10-3; 7 bases are shared with TRBD1. V dropped 4 bases and J dropped 3; count of bases not matched to a gene: 0. CDR3 size: 12 residues. Germline V gene sequence: CDR1 ENHRY, CDR2 SYGVKD. The CDR3, as DNA: TGTGCCATCAGTGCAGGGGGCTACGAGCAGTACTTC. Translated: CAISAGGYEQYF.

This clonotype was recorded many times. The chain recombines TRBV20-1 with TRBJ2-7; 7 bases are a match to TRBD1. Trimming took 4 bases from V and 5 from J; bases not matched to a gene: 5. The CDR3 extends over 12 amino acids. Germline CDR1 and CDR2: DFQATT and SNEGSKA (reference sequence). This CDR3 is CSAKRQGDEQYF. CDR3 sequence (DNA): TGCAGTGCTAAAAGACAGGGAGACGAGCAGTACTTC.

The chain links TRBV6-5 to TRBJ2-3; TRBD1 aligns across 10 bases. V trimming: 0 bases; J trimming: 6 bases; junction bases outside the gene matches: 6. CDR3 length: 16 residues. Germline CDR1 reads MNHEY; CDR2 reads SVGAGI. CDR3 sequence: CASSYSGDRGSDTQYF. The CDR3 DNA reads TGTGCCAGCAGTTACTCGGGGGACAGGGGCTCGGATACGCAGTATTTT.

This clonotype appeared a few times. V and J are TRBV28 and TRBJ1-5; D gene ambiguous. The germline CDR1 and CDR2 sequences are MDHEN and SYDVKM. The V and J ends lost 3 bases and 5 bases respectively, with 8 bases between them. The CDR3 is made up of 13 amino acids. The CDR3 DNA follows: TGTGCCAGCAGTTTTAATGCCGATCAGCCCCAGCATTTT. Translation: CASSFNADQPQHF.

This chain links TRBV7-2 with TRBJ2-1, with D hard to call. The CDR3 runs to 13 residues. Trimming pared 5 bases from V and 12 bases from J, leaving 17 bases between. Germline CDR1 SGHTA, CDR2 FQGNSA. The CDR3 reads CASSAGPIAGQFF. As DNA, the CDR3 is TGTGCCAGCAGCGCCGGTCCCATTGCAGGGCAGTTCTTC. The full variable domain, in which reference TRBV7-2 and TRBJ2-1 provide the parts outside the CDR3, is GAGVSQSPSNKVTEKGKDVELRCDPISGHTALYWYRQSLGQGLEFLIYFQGNSAPDKSGLPSDRFSAERTGGSVSTLTIQRTQQEDSAVYLCASSAGPIAGQFFGPGTRLTVL.

The chain couples TRBV5-1 to TRBJ2-5; possible D gene TRBD1, 6 bases. The CDR3 spans 14 residues. Trimming shortened V by 4 bases and J by 1 base, and 11 bases separated the two germline ends. Per the germline V gene, CDR1 is SGHRS and CDR2 is YFSETQ. CDR3 in amino acids: CASSRGQSQETQYF. CDR3 DNA: TGCGCCAGCAGCCGCGGACAGAGCCAAGAGACCCAGTACTTC.

V usage is TRBV25-1 and J usage is TRBJ2-6, with 7 positions matching TRBD1. The J segment lost 0 bases and the V segment lost 3 bases, leaving 5 bases of the junction unmatched. The germline gives CDR1 MGHDK, CDR2 SYGVNS. The CDR3 sequence is 17 residues long. CDR3 region: CASSDGTARSGANVLTF. Here the CDR3 DNA reads TGTGCCAGCAGTGACGGGACAGCTCGCTCTGGGGCCAACGTCCTGACTTTC.